The rows below give T cell receptor beta chains drawn from one sample of a study of cytomegalovirus exposure and HLA in healthy donors. The data were produced by immunoSEQ multiplex PCR, yet TCRdb's version contains in-frame clones alone and is incomplete. The sample contains approximately 200,000 clones, approximately 80% of which appear only once. The sequenced sample consisted of PBMCs. The receptors were gathered from a young man in good health and CMV-seropositive. Each CDR3 is given with its conserved first and last residue.

>TRBJ1-4|TRBV4-1
CASSQYGGFGKLFF
>TRBJ2-1|TRBV11-2
CASSPSSGAYNEQFF
>TRBJ2-4|TRBV5-1
CASSLGTGGFSNRRAIQYF
>TRBJ1-1|TRBV2
CASKGGAGGNTEAFF
>TRBJ2-2|TRBV7-2
CASSPRGATGELFF
>TRBJ2-6|TRBV4-3
CASSHMTGGGVGGANVLTF
>TRBJ2-1|TRBV6-5
CASRQDREGPNEQFF
>TRBJ2-7|TRBV6-5
CASSYGTGTYEQYF
>TRBJ1-4|TRBV2
CASSETGGGEKLFF
>TRBJ2-1|TRBV30
CAWSDLYGRSSYNEQFF
>TRBJ2-1|TRBV5-5
CASSLVIDNEQFF
>TRBJ2-1|TRBV27
CASTRAGGNEQFF
>TRBJ2-7|TRBV12-5
CASGGDRSEQYF
>TRBJ2-3|TRBV9
CASSISGSPTDTQYF
>TRBJ2-2|TRBV2
CASSDFSRYTGELFF
>TRBJ1-5|TRBV15
CATSRGQANQPQHF
>TRBJ2-2|TRBV28
CASSLLAGGGTGELFF
>TRBJ1-2|TRBV29-1
CSVGDNNYGYTF